These T cell receptor beta chains were read from a single sample in a study of Graves' ophthalmopathy and Graves' hyperthyroidism. One entry per CDR3 protein, called by TCRdb with MiXCR from the multiplex PCR reads. The top ten hold approximately 12% of the sample, which has 900,000 to 1,200,000 distinct CDR3 sequences, 35% to 40% seen once. Material: peripheral blood or thyroid tissue (not recorded which). These receptors were taken from an adult man with Graves' hyperthyroidism. CDR3s include the opening cysteine and the closing phenylalanine or tryptophan. A D gene is named only where the DNA matches it firmly. Size values are once, few and many counts, or a class for expanded clones, and some rows have none.

J gene: TRBJ1-1
D gene: -
V gene: TRBV28
clone size: -
CDR3 protein: CASSWVLGEENTEAFF
CDR3 DNA: TGTGCCAGCAGTTGGGTATTGGGGGAGGAGAACACTGAAGCTTTCTTT

J gene: TRBJ2-7
D gene: TRBD2
V gene: TRBV7-2
clone size: few
CDR3 protein: CASSLVFSGRAYEQYF
CDR3 DNA: TGTGCCAGCAGCTTAGTCTTCAGCGGGAGGGCCTACGAGCAGTACTTC

J gene: TRBJ1-1
D gene: TRBD1
V gene: TRBV7-9
clone size: many
CDR3 protein: CASSLGDRTVSEAFF
CDR3 DNA: TGTGCCAGCAGCTTAGGGGACAGGACAGTCTCTGAAGCTTTCTTT

J gene: TRBJ2-2
D gene: -
V gene: TRBV24-1
clone size: few
CDR3 protein: CATSRTTGELFF
CDR3 DNA: TGTGCCACCAGTCGTACCACCGGGGAGCTGTTTTTT

J gene: TRBJ2-5
D gene: TRBD1
V gene: TRBV11-2
clone size: few
CDR3 protein: CASSAPRTGGETQYF
CDR3 DNA: TGTGCCAGCAGTGCCCCCCGGACAGGGGGTGAGACCCAGTACTTC

J gene: TRBJ1-2
D gene: -
V gene: TRBV10-3
clone size: once
CDR3 protein: CAISALATGVNYGYTF
CDR3 DNA: TGTGCCATCAGTGCCCTAGCGACGGGGGTCAACTATGGCTACACCTTC

J gene: TRBJ2-5
D gene: -
V gene: TRBV30
clone size: few
CDR3 protein: CAWSVVRDQETQYF
CDR3 DNA: TGTGCCTGGAGTGTAGTCAGGGACCAAGAGACCCAGTACTTC

J gene: TRBJ1-5
D gene: TRBD1
V gene: TRBV6-5
clone size: few
CDR3 protein: CASSHSRGFNQPQHF
CDR3 DNA: TGTGCCAGCAGTCACTCCAGGGGGTTTAATCAGCCCCAGCATTTT

J gene: TRBJ2-2
D gene: -
V gene: TRBV7-9
clone size: many
CDR3 protein: CASSFRDTLSGELFF
CDR3 DNA: TGTGCCAGCAGCTTCCGGGACACCCTTTCCGGGGAGCTGTTTTTT

J gene: TRBJ2-2
D gene: -
V gene: TRBV15
clone size: many
CDR3 protein: CATSRVKNTGELFF
CDR3 DNA: TGTGCCACCAGCAGAGTGAAGAACACCGGGGAGCTGTTTTTT

J gene: TRBJ2-5
D gene: -
V gene: TRBV12-3/TRBV12-4
clone size: many
CDR3 protein: CASQMAGAGETQYF
CDR3 DNA: TGTGCCAGCCAAATGGCAGGGGCCGGAGAGACCCAGTACTTC

J gene: TRBJ1-4
D gene: TRBD1
V gene: TRBV12-3/TRBV12-4
clone size: -
CDR3 protein: CASSLTLPTGVFTNEKLFF
CDR3 DNA: TGTGCCAGCAGCCTAACACTACCTACAGGGGTTTTCACTAATGAAAAACTGTTTTTT

J gene: TRBJ1-1
D gene: TRBD1
V gene: TRBV20-1
clone size: many
CDR3 protein: CSASDGGQGNTEAFF
CDR3 DNA: TGCAGTGCTAGCGATGGGGGACAGGGGAACACTGAAGCTTTCTTT

J gene: TRBJ2-5
D gene: -
V gene: TRBV2
clone size: many
CDR3 protein: CASSEGAGKGQETQYF
CDR3 DNA: TGTGCCAGCAGTGAAGGGGCGGGCAAGGGTCAAGAGACCCAGTACTTC

J gene: TRBJ1-5
D gene: -
V gene: TRBV28
clone size: -
CDR3 protein: CASSLFANQGGLRQPQHF
CDR3 DNA: TGTGCCAGCAGTTTATTCGCTAACCAGGGAGGGCTTCGTCAGCCCCAGCATTTT

J gene: TRBJ1-3
D gene: -
V gene: TRBV7-2
clone size: many
CDR3 protein: CASSFVGQGSGNTIYF
CDR3 DNA: TGTGCCAGCAGCTTCGTGGGCCAGGGCTCTGGAAACACCATATATTTT

J gene: TRBJ1-1
D gene: -
V gene: TRBV20-1
clone size: -
CDR3 protein: CRPRASNTEAFF
CDR3 DNA: TGCAGGCCCCGGGCCTCGAACACTGAAGCTTTCTTT

J gene: TRBJ1-2
D gene: -
V gene: TRBV29-1
clone size: -
CDR3 protein: CSVAQRGGYTF
CDR3 DNA: TGCAGCGTTGCTCAGCGGGGGGGCTACACCTTC

J gene: TRBJ2-5
D gene: -
V gene: TRBV7-9
clone size: few
CDR3 protein: CASGQWELAQYF
CDR3 DNA: TGTGCCAGCGGACAGTGGGAGTTGGCCCAGTACTTC

J gene: TRBJ1-2
D gene: -
V gene: TRBV13
clone size: many
CDR3 protein: CASSLGPPTRPYGYTF
CDR3 DNA: TGTGCCAGCAGCTTAGGGCCCCCAACAAGGCCCTATGGCTACACCTTC

J gene: TRBJ1-5
D gene: TRBD1
V gene: TRBV12-3/TRBV12-4
clone size: many
CDR3 protein: CASRSAGGWNQPQHF
CDR3 DNA: TGTGCCAGCAGGTCTGCAGGGGGCTGGAATCAGCCCCAGCATTTT

J gene: TRBJ1-5
D gene: -
V gene: TRBV24-1
clone size: -
CDR3 protein: CATSGPRGNQPQHF
CDR3 DNA: TGTGCCACTAGTGGTCCCAGGGGCAATCAGCCCCAGCATTTT

J gene: TRBJ2-7
D gene: -
V gene: TRBV20-1
clone size: -
CDR3 protein: CSARGGRDYEQYF
CDR3 DNA: TGCAGTGCTAGGGGGGGGCGGGACTACGAGCAGTACTTC

J gene: TRBJ1-5
D gene: -
V gene: TRBV19
clone size: many
CDR3 protein: CASSTSRAHNQPQHF
CDR3 DNA: TGTGCCAGTAGTACCTCCCGGGCCCACAATCAGCCCCAGCATTTT

J gene: TRBJ1-2
D gene: -
V gene: TRBV20-1
clone size: many
CDR3 protein: CRIRGTRGGYTF
CDR3 DNA: TGCAGAATCAGGGGAACTCGGGGCGGCTACACCTTC

J gene: TRBJ2-5
D gene: -
V gene: TRBV25-1
clone size: -
CDR3 protein: CASSVTGTAEETQYF
CDR3 DNA: TGTGCCAGCAGTGTTACCGGGACCGCGGAAGAGACCCAGTACTTC

J gene: TRBJ1-1
D gene: -
V gene: TRBV7-8
clone size: -
CDR3 protein: CASSSRTSGGGTEAFF
CDR3 DNA: TGTGCCAGCAGCTCACGGACTAGCGGGGGCGGCACTGAAGCTTTCTTT

J gene: TRBJ1-2
D gene: -
V gene: TRBV10-3
clone size: -
CDR3 protein: CASTSGGSSYGYTF
CDR3 DNA: TGTGCCAGCACGTCAGGAGGGTCTTCCTATGGCTACACCTTC

J gene: TRBJ2-3
D gene: TRBD2
V gene: TRBV7-1
clone size: -
CDR3 protein: CASSSPTSGRAGGTDTQYF
CDR3 DNA: TGTGCCAGCAGCTCTCCCACTAGCGGGAGGGCCGGAGGCACAGATACGCAGTATTTT

J gene: TRBJ1-1
D gene: -
V gene: TRBV12-3/TRBV12-4
clone size: few
CDR3 protein: CASSFSRNKVNTEAFF
CDR3 DNA: TGTGCCAGCAGTTTCAGTAGGAATAAAGTAAACACTGAAGCTTTCTTT

J gene: TRBJ2-7
D gene: -
V gene: TRBV10-3
clone size: -
CDR3 protein: CAISGSRGASEQYF
CDR3 DNA: TGTGCCATCAGTGGTTCGAGGGGAGCTAGCGAGCAGTACTTC

J gene: TRBJ1-1
D gene: TRBD1
V gene: TRBV7-9
clone size: many
CDR3 protein: CASSLVPGQGTTEAFF
CDR3 DNA: TGTGCCAGCAGCTTAGTGCCCGGACAGGGGACAACTGAAGCTTTCTTT

J gene: TRBJ2-5
D gene: -
V gene: TRBV7-9
clone size: many
CDR3 protein: CANKAIEETQYF
CDR3 DNA: TGTGCCAACAAAGCGATAGAGGAGACCCAGTACTTC

J gene: TRBJ2-5
D gene: -
V gene: TRBV10-3
clone size: many
CDR3 protein: CAISEVAQETQYF
CDR3 DNA: TGTGCCATCAGTGAGGTAGCCCAAGAGACCCAGTACTTC

J gene: TRBJ1-2
D gene: -
V gene: TRBV29-1
clone size: many
CDR3 protein: CSVGRQTSNYGYTF
CDR3 DNA: TGCAGCGTTGGGAGGCAAACCTCTAACTATGGCTACACCTTC

J gene: TRBJ2-2
D gene: -
V gene: TRBV13
clone size: few
CDR3 protein: CASSLFTHGELFF
CDR3 DNA: TGTGCCAGCAGCTTATTTACACACGGGGAGCTGTTTTTT

J gene: TRBJ1-5
D gene: -
V gene: TRBV24-1
clone size: -
CDR3 protein: CATSAGAQPQHF
CDR3 DNA: TGTGCCACCAGTGCCGGGGCCCAGCCCCAGCATTTT

J gene: TRBJ1-4
D gene: -
V gene: TRBV4-3
clone size: few
CDR3 protein: CASSQGGHQIVNEKLFF
CDR3 DNA: TGCGCCAGCAGCCAAGGGGGCCACCAGATAGTAAATGAAAAACTGTTTTTT

J gene: TRBJ2-5
D gene: -
V gene: TRBV28
clone size: few
CDR3 protein: CASSGPGNQETQYF
CDR3 DNA: TGTGCCAGCAGTGGGCCAGGAAACCAAGAGACCCAGTACTTC

J gene: TRBJ2-7
D gene: TRBD1
V gene: TRBV20-1
clone size: -
CDR3 protein: CSARDLAGGWRSYEQYF
CDR3 DNA: TGCAGTGCTAGAGATTTGGCAGGGGGTTGGAGGTCCTACGAGCAGTACTTC

J gene: TRBJ1-5
D gene: -
V gene: TRBV10-3
clone size: -
CDR3 protein: CASSYSHKFGPQHF
CDR3 DNA: TGTGCCAGCAGTTACTCACACAAATTCGGGCCCCAGCATTTT

J gene: TRBJ2-2
D gene: -
V gene: TRBV7-3
clone size: -
CDR3 protein: CAGSLTRRTGELFF
CDR3 DNA: TGTGCCGGCAGCTTAACCCGGAGGACCGGGGAGCTGTTTTTT

J gene: TRBJ2-7
D gene: TRBD1
V gene: TRBV12-3/TRBV12-4
clone size: -
CDR3 protein: CASSGGQGRSYEQYF
CDR3 DNA: TGTGCCAGCAGCGGGGGACAGGGGAGGAGCTACGAGCAGTACTTC

J gene: TRBJ2-5
D gene: -
V gene: TRBV5-1
clone size: many
CDR3 protein: CASSTGGEETQYF
CDR3 DNA: TGCGCCAGCAGTACAGGAGGGGAAGAGACCCAGTACTTC

J gene: TRBJ1-5
D gene: -
V gene: TRBV10-2
clone size: -
CDR3 protein: CAISPEYGNQPQHF
CDR3 DNA: TGCGCCATCAGCCCAGAGTATGGCAATCAGCCCCAGCATTTT

J gene: TRBJ2-2
D gene: -
V gene: TRBV12-3/TRBV12-4
clone size: few
CDR3 protein: CASLLGGLGGELFF
CDR3 DNA: TGTGCCAGCCTCCTAGGAGGGCTAGGCGGGGAGCTGTTTTTT

J gene: TRBJ1-2
D gene: TRBD1
V gene: TRBV25-1
clone size: -
CDR3 protein: CASSDQDRGRRGYTF
CDR3 DNA: TGTGCCAGCAGTGACCAAGACAGGGGGCGACGCGGCTACACCTTC

J gene: TRBJ1-2
D gene: -
V gene: TRBV6-1
clone size: many
CDR3 protein: CASSEGGSYGYTF
CDR3 DNA: TGTGCCAGCAGTGAGGGTGGGAGCTATGGCTACACCTTC

J gene: TRBJ2-3
D gene: -
V gene: TRBV7-2
clone size: many
CDR3 protein: CASSFRSSTDTQYF
CDR3 DNA: TGTGCCAGCAGCTTTCGGTCTAGCACAGATACGCAGTATTTT

J gene: TRBJ2-2
D gene: -
V gene: TRBV10-3
clone size: -
CDR3 protein: CALEGRVGTGELFF
CDR3 DNA: TGTGCCCTCGAAGGCAGGGTGGGGACCGGGGAGCTGTTTTTT

J gene: TRBJ2-6
D gene: -
V gene: TRBV19
clone size: many
CDR3 protein: CASSDLKQGFGANVLTF
CDR3 DNA: TGTGCCAGTAGCGACCTTAAGCAGGGCTTTGGGGCCAACGTCCTGACTTTC

J gene: TRBJ1-1
D gene: -
V gene: TRBV29-1
clone size: -
CDR3 protein: CSVEDRGASTEAFF
CDR3 DNA: TGCAGCGTTGAAGATCGGGGGGCGTCAACTGAAGCTTTCTTT

J gene: TRBJ2-2
D gene: -
V gene: TRBV3-1
clone size: -
CDR3 protein: CASSRGVTGELSF
CDR3 DNA: TGTGCCAGCAGCCGAGGAGTCACCGGGGAGCTGTCTTTT

J gene: TRBJ2-6
D gene: -
V gene: TRBV3-1
clone size: few
CDR3 protein: CASSQVVRTDLSGANVLTF
CDR3 DNA: TGTGCCAGCAGCCAAGTGGTGCGGACGGACCTCTCTGGGGCCAACGTCCTGACTTTC

J gene: TRBJ1-2
D gene: -
V gene: TRBV29-1
clone size: -
CDR3 protein: CSVEDRGTTHGYTF
CDR3 DNA: TGCAGCGTTGAAGATCGGGGAACTACCCATGGCTACACCTTC

J gene: TRBJ2-2
D gene: TRBD1
V gene: TRBV11-2
clone size: many
CDR3 protein: CASSRQGSTGELFF
CDR3 DNA: TGTGCCAGCAGCCGACAGGGTTCCACCGGGGAGCTGTTTTTT

J gene: TRBJ2-7
D gene: -
V gene: TRBV29-1
clone size: many
CDR3 protein: CSVTWDGRGNLSYEQYF
CDR3 DNA: TGCAGCGTTACGTGGGATGGACGGGGCAACCTCTCCTACGAGCAGTACTTC

J gene: TRBJ1-5
D gene: -
V gene: TRBV10-3
clone size: few
CDR3 protein: CAISEWRASNQPQHF
CDR3 DNA: TGTGCCATCAGTGAATGGAGGGCTAGCAATCAGCCCCAGCATTTT